This T cell receptor beta chain was captured in a study of blood T cell repertoires in COVID-19. For recovered donors of Cohort 3, there were two negative PCRs, clearance, or symptom resolution. The table came from immunoSEQ multiplex PCR; TCRdb's copy has only in-frame clones and leaves some out. The data hold some 300,000 clones, with approximately 88% observed a single time. V lost 4 bases to trimming and J lost 6 bases, with 13 bases between them. Per the germline V gene, CDR1 is SNHLY and CDR2 is FYNNEI. The CDR3 is 14 residues long. The sequenced sample was PBMCs or T cells enriched from blood (not recorded which). V gene TRBV2 combines with J gene TRBJ1-5, with D unclear. The source is a woman aged 40 to 55 who had recovered from COVID-19. CDR3 in amino acids: CASSVSEAGQPQHF. The CDR3 region has the DNA TGTGCCAGCAGTGTGTCGGAGGCCGGTCAGCCCCAGCATTTT.